This TCR beta chain was documented in a study of shared clonotypes between healthy human individuals. Methods used by the authors: ImmunoSEQ gave junction-only sequences without quality scores, so filtering differed. Here immunoSEQ multiplex PCR was the method, and the copy in TCRdb shows in-frame clones only, minus some. D and trimming come from the DNA, and the V and J calls and clone size come from that table. The table includes roughly 320,000 clones, around 90% detected once. The CDR3 covers 14 residues. Germline lookup yields CDR1 MNHNS and CDR2 SASEGT. Comments on this clone: The antigen is undetermined.

Study results and limitations: Clonotypes not shared had lower generation probabilities than those common to all four donors. Represented diversity (both genetic and exposure-history) was limited by the small number of donors. The study generally estimated greater richness for naive than memory subsets.

This receptor was obtained from a man between 18 and 35 years old in good health. The sequenced material came from memory CD8+ T cells sorted from blood. The subset denotes: CD45RO+ cells pooled with CCR7-negative TemRA cells. The genes are TRBV6-1 and TRBJ2-3; tentatively, D is TRBD1 (5 bases). The CDR3 here is CTGTAYSSTDTQYF. CDR3 in DNA: TGTACAGGAACAGCGTACTCTAGCACAGATACGCAGTATTTT.